Listed below are T cell receptor beta chains from one sample, sequenced in a study of human T cells and chemical hapten exposure. One entry per CDR3 protein results from TCRdb running MiXCR on the RACE reads. The data contain roughly 50,000 distinct CDR3 sequences, over 9.5% of them singletons. Sequenced here: whole blood, sampled in connection with sensitization to the hapten diphenylcyclopropenone (DPC). These TCRs come from a woman aged 40 to 50 with alopecia areata. Some clones in this sample may be carry-over from other donors' samples. CDR3s leave out the opening cysteine and the closing phenylalanine or tryptophan. The order of the fields is V gene, CDR3 length, J gene, CDR3 protein.

V: TRBV25-1; length: 12; J: TRBJ2-2; CDR3: ASSSPKNTGELF
V: TRBV4-3; length: 14; J: TRBJ1-2; CDR3: ASSQDFADRAYGYT
V: TRBV6-4; length: 12; J: TRBJ1-1; CDR3: ASSPSGTETEAF
V: TRBV7-6; length: 14; J: TRBJ2-1; CDR3: ASSSKGVIGYNEQF
V: TRBV20-1; length: 10; J: TRBJ2-3; CDR3: SAAGSTDTQY
V: TRBV7-9; length: 11; J: TRBJ2-7; CDR3: ASSMLTSYEQY
V: TRBV9; length: 14; J: TRBJ2-1; CDR3: ASSVVGSGGTNEQF
V: TRBV25-1; length: 13; J: TRBJ1-1; CDR3: ASSGQGALNTEAF
V: TRBV9; length: 12; J: TRBJ2-7; CDR3: ASSVDPSSYEQY
V: TRBV5-1; length: 13; J: TRBJ2-3; CDR3: ASSLDRGISDTQY
V: TRBV20-1; length: 11; J: TRBJ1-5; CDR3: SARDNTNQPQH
V: TRBV6-1; length: 11; J: TRBJ1-1; CDR3: ASSPAQWSEAF
V: TRBV12-3/TRBV12-4; length: 14; J: TRBJ2-3; CDR3: ASSPGRGRYTDTQY
V: TRBV11-3; length: 11; J: TRBJ1-6; CDR3: ASSLGQYSPLH
V: TRBV27; length: 13; J: TRBJ2-2; CDR3: ASRWVAGGPGELF
V: TRBV20-1; length: 13; J: TRBJ1-2; CDR3: SAKPGPTKASGYT
V: TRBV11-2; length: 12; J: TRBJ1-4; CDR3: ASSSGTGGEKLF
V: TRBV11-2; length: 10; J: TRBJ1-1; CDR3: ASSLMNLAAF
V: TRBV23-1; length: 14; J: TRBJ1-5; CDR3: ASSQKVRQDHQPQH
V: TRBV11-2; length: 10; J: TRBJ2-2; CDR3: ASTLYSGELF
V: TRBV29-1; length: 12; J: TRBJ2-3; CDR3: SVGTSGSTDTQY
V: TRBV9; length: 10; J: TRBJ2-7; CDR3: ASSAHTSEQY
V: TRBV11-2; length: 14; J: TRBJ2-2; CDR3: ASSPWGPQNTGELF
V: TRBV4-3; length: 13; J: TRBJ2-7; CDR3: ASSQYRDMYYEQY
V: TRBV20-1; length: 11; J: TRBJ1-1; CDR3: SAPIRQGGEAF
V: TRBV5-5; length: 14; J: TRBJ2-7; CDR3: ASSLELQPSSYEQY
V: TRBV12-3/TRBV12-4; length: 13; J: TRBJ1-6; CDR3: ASSLAGRNNSPLH
V: TRBV5-6; length: 14; J: TRBJ2-3; CDR3: ASRWGRGSGGNTQY
V: TRBV9; length: 14; J: TRBJ2-1; CDR3: ASSSRGGSSYNEQF
V: TRBV3-1; length: 12; J: TRBJ2-5; CDR3: ASSHLDGQETQY
V: TRBV2; length: 11; J: TRBJ2-5; CDR3: ASSEIHRGTQY
V: TRBV7-9; length: 11; J: TRBJ2-1; CDR3: ASKRTGRFEQF
V: TRBV7-8; length: 14; J: TRBJ2-3; CDR3: ASSSLSGGAQDTQY
V: TRBV28; length: 13; J: TRBJ1-5; CDR3: ASSLKRNSNQPQH
V: TRBV7-6; length: 13; J: TRBJ1-4; CDR3: ASSLRGLRNEKLF
V: TRBV27; length: 11; J: TRBJ1-2; CDR3: ASSLQAHYGYT
V: TRBV20-1; length: 12; J: TRBJ2-6; CDR3: SARHRVGANVLT
V: TRBV29-1; length: 11; J: TRBJ2-3; CDR3: SVLHGVADTQY
V: TRBV21-1; length: 11; J: TRBJ2-7; CDR3: ASSRTSGYEQY
V: TRBV6-1; length: 11; J: TRBJ1-2; CDR3: ASSEALRYGYT
V: TRBV7-6; length: 15; J: TRBJ2-6; CDR3: ASSLAPTGSGANVLT
V: TRBV20-1; length: 13; J: TRBJ1-6; CDR3: SAPDGPWADSPLH
V: TRBV4-2; length: 12; J: TRBJ2-5; CDR3: ASSQDLGFETQY
V: TRBV4-1; length: 13; J: TRBJ1-2; CDR3: ASSQDRGQPYGYT
V: TRBV11-2; length: 12; J: TRBJ2-3; CDR3: ACAIAGGPDTQY
V: TRBV27; length: 13; J: TRBJ2-7; CDR3: ATGPLGQPSYEQY
V: TRBV3-1; length: 11; J: TRBJ2-1; CDR3: ASSQDGYNEQF
V: TRBV29-1; length: 12; J: TRBJ2-5; CDR3: SVEDPGPQETQY
V: TRBV5-6; length: 13; J: TRBJ1-5; CDR3: ASSLGQYSNQPQH
V: TRBV9; length: 11; J: TRBJ2-7; CDR3: ASSPNSPHEQY
V: TRBV6-1; length: 9; J: TRBJ2-7; CDR3: ASSRFHEQY
V: TRBV3-1; length: 12; J: TRBJ2-2; CDR3: ASSQRSRTGELF
V: TRBV18; length: 12; J: TRBJ2-7; CDR3: ASSLTTRAHEQY
V: TRBV7-6; length: 14; J: TRBJ1-1; CDR3: ASSLVSFRGDTEAF
V: TRBV7-3; length: 12; J: TRBJ1-1; CDR3: ASSPAGQGAGTF